The sequence of this T cell receptor (beta chain) was determined in a study of molecular identifiers for immune sequencing clone quantification (dated by TCRdb to the late 2010s). Regarding the complete study: In a replicate experiment, RNA from about 20,000 or 100,000 naive CD8 T cells was split into five aliquots, four of which were sequenced. CD8 T cells were used in a methods study to benchmark molecular-identifier clustering-based TCR repertoire sequencing (MIDCIRS) and TCR RNA copy counting. The full study reports these points: Without barcode sub-clustering, chimeric consensus sequences inflated TCR diversity; chimeras reached as high as 47%. Even against a background of about a million naive CD8 T cells, spiked-in Jurkat TCR RNA amounting to a single cell's worth was reported to be detectable. Clones above 20 RNA copies held over 98% of molecules in CMV-specific effector cells but under 1% in naive cells. Modeling estimated 2.5 to 3 recovered TCR RNA copies per cell, compared with about ten by digital PCR, which implies 25% to 30% capture efficiency. Highly expanded clone sizes could be underestimated because identical TCR molecules may share a barcode.

Preparation of the library involved PCR. Data came from an Illumina MiSeq. The Qiagen AllPrep DNA/RNA kit was used to purify total RNA. Before any analysis, reads coming from multiple sequencing runs of the same library were combined into one pool. On the authors' methods: Reads were retained only if an exact TCR constant sequence was present, and the retained reads were trimmed to 150 nt and grouped according to their 12-nt molecular barcodes. Reads within each barcode group were sub-clustered using a 15% Levenshtein threshold, and quality-weighted consensus sequences were constructed for each RNA molecule. Non-functional sequences were removed, as were lower-count sequences one edit away from another. On the basis of fitting two negative binomial distributions, barcode sub-clusters with fewer than 20% of the maximum read count were discarded. The public reads were run again by TCRdb, first through fastp at Q25 and then through MiXCR, and only productive beta chains were kept. A single entry per CDR3 protein holds the most common genes and DNA from its merged rows. For this entry, the V and J calls and clone size follow TCRdb and not the study's own pipeline. Within this sample are about 35,000 distinct CDR3 sequences, with less than 20% of them counted one time only. Under 8.5% of the sample is taken by the ten largest.

Of note for this clonotype: No antigen is known for it. This CDR3 is missing its conserved last phenylalanine or tryptophan, likely due to a read error.

Naive CD8 T cells were FACS-sorted as CD8+CD4-CCR7+CD45RA+ on a BD FACSAria II into RLT Plus buffer. To compare sensitivity, a portion of naive CD8 T cell RNA was divided equally between MIDCIRS and a Smart-seq2-style 5'RACE protocol. Enrichment of CD8 T cells was performed with RosetteSep CD8+ T Cell Enrichment Cocktail and Ficoll-Paque, after which ACK red cell lysis was carried out. Per the germline V gene, MDHEN is the CDR1 and SYDVKM is the CDR2. Germline trimming: 10 bases from V, 2 bases from J; junction bases outside gene matches: 5. The CDR3 length equals 13 residues, ends included. CDR3 DNA only is kept here, 39 bases in frame from base 1.

The source of this sequence is a human donor in good health. Some libraries in this study had Jurkat cell RNA spiked in. Here the chain combines TRBV28 and TRBJ2-7; 10 of the junction bases match TRBD2. The sequenced sample consisted of naive CD8+ T cells from blood, with Jurkat cell RNA spiked in. The cell subset or site label here, explained by the study, means: FACS-sorted CD8+CD4-CCR7+CD45RA+ naive T cells. The nucleotides are TGTGCCATCCGGACTAGCGGCACCTACGAGCAGTACTCC. Translation gives CAIRTSGTYEQYS.